One and the same sample provided the 9 T cell receptor beta chains below, sequenced in a study of blood T cell repertoires in COVID-19. Repertoires were generated with immunoSEQ multiplex PCR, while TCRdb's copy carries only in-frame clones and drops some. The sample contains 110,000 or so clones, about 88% of which appear only once. The sample was peripheral blood. These receptors were obtained from a woman in her 70s who had recovered from COVID-19.

This chain connects TRBV5-1 to TRBJ2-5; no clear D gene. Trimming shortened V by 0 bases and J by 4 bases, and 7 bases separated the two germline ends. This CDR3 spans 13 amino acids. The germline V gene has CDR1 SGHRS and CDR2 YFSETQ. CDR3 DNA sequence: TGCGCCAGCAGCTTGGCCCCGGGAGAGACCCAGTACTTC. This codes for CASSLAPGETQYF.

This chain uses TRBV19 with TRBJ1-1; 7 nucleotides match TRBD1. Trimming cost V 6 bases and J 3 bases; bases outside gene matches: 4. Germline CDR1 and CDR2: LNHDA and SQIVND (reference sequence). The length of the CDR3 is 13 residues. The CDR3 reads CASRGGWDTEAFF. The CDR3 nucleotides are TGTGCCAGTAGAGGGGGCTGGGACACTGAAGCTTTCTTT.

This clone was observed a single time. The chain combines TRBV5-1 with TRBJ2-1, with 11 positions matching TRBD2. V shed 2 bases and J 8 bases; nucleotides not matched to a gene: 12. This CDR3 has 17 residues. Germline V CDR1 and CDR2: SGHRS, YFSETQ. The CDR3 nucleotides are TGCGCCAGCAGCTTTAGCGGGAGGGCCCTCGTTTTCTATGAGCAGTTCTTC. This translates into CASSFSGRALVFYEQFF.

The rearrangement joins TRBV10-3 to TRBJ2-7; D may be TRBD1 (6 bases). The CDR3 totals 20 residues. Trimming took off 2 bases at V and 1 base at J, with 27 bases between the two ends. Germline CDR1 and CDR2: ENHRY and SYGVKD. The CDR3 loop is CAISERLVRDIAARSYEQYF. In nucleotides, the CDR3 is TGTGCCATCAGTGAGCGTTTAGTTAGGGACATAGCAGCCCGGTCCTACGAGCAGTACTTC.

J is TRBJ1-3 and V is TRBV7-2, with 7 bases matching TRBD1. The CDR3 spans 15 residues. Trimming removed 1 base from V and 4 bases from J; junction bases left unmatched: 4. Germline V gene data show CDR1 as SGHTA and CDR2 as FQGNSA. The CDR3 reads CASSLVGTAGNTIYF. CDR3 sequence (DNA): TGTGCCAGCAGCTTAGTAGGGACAGCCGGAAACACCATATATTTT.

The chain recombines TRBV6-6 with TRBJ2-5; weak D call: TRBD1 (5 bases). With 8 bases removed from V and 2 bases from J, the gap between germline ends came to 9 bases. There are 12 residues in the CDR3. The germline V gene has CDR1 MNHNY and CDR2 SVGAGI (reference sequence). The CDR3 DNA follows: TGTGCCAGCGGGGCCAGACAAGAGACCCAGTACTTC. It specifies CASGARQETQYF.

The chain couples TRBV27 to TRBJ2-3; 15 positions match TRBD2. Germline V gives CDR1 MNHEY, CDR2 SMNVEV (reference sequence). V trimming: 3 bases; J trimming: 14 bases; junction bases outside the gene matches: 3. The CDR3 runs 13 residues. The CDR3 spells CASSLGLAGGRYF. Written as DNA, the CDR3 is TGTGCCAGCAGTTTGGGACTAGCGGGGGGCCGGTATTTT.

The rearrangement joins TRBV3-1 (or the pseudogene TRBV3-2) to TRBJ1-4, with D unresolved. Trimming pared 4 bases from V and 8 bases from J, leaving 14 bases between. This CDR3 region has 14 residues. CDR1 and CDR2 from the germline V gene are LGHDT and YNNKEL (reference sequence). The CDR3: CASSPPGIAEKLFF. The CDR3 DNA is TGTGCCAGCAGCCCCCCCGGGATTGCGGAAAAACTGTTTTTT.

J is TRBJ1-5 and V is TRBV6-5; maybe TRBD1 (5 bases). The ends were cut back, 5 bases at V and 2 bases at J, with 10 bases in the middle. CDR1 is MNHEY and CDR2 is SVGAGI in the germline V gene. The CDR3 length is 14 residues. CDR3 in amino acids: CASSTTGGNQPQHF. DNA of the CDR3: TGTGCCAGCAGTACGACGGGGGGCAATCAGCCCCAGCATTTT.